The text below deals with one T cell receptor (beta chain). In the study's own analysis: Amplification from reference gene primers served as the basis for estimated nucleated cell counts. Measured with immunoSEQ multiplex PCR; TCRdb has only the in-frame clones, and not every one. From that table come the V and J calls and clone size; the DNA was used to work out D and trimming. In the table there are about 250,000 clones, around 88% of which are singletons. The CDR3 runs 12 residues. J was trimmed by 6 bases and V by 10 bases; bases with no gene match: 7. Per germline, CDR1 MNHNY and CDR2 SVGAGI (reference sequence). The data originate from a study of blood T cell repertoires in COVID-19.

Sample: peripheral blood. The clonotype was recovered from a woman aged 25 to 39 with COVID-19, enrolled during active disease. The chain is built from TRBV6-6 and TRBJ2-3; 7 bases fit TRBD2. CDR3 region: CATLLGGDTQYF. The DNA of the CDR3 is TGTGCCACCCTACTCGGGGGGGATACGCAGTATTTT.